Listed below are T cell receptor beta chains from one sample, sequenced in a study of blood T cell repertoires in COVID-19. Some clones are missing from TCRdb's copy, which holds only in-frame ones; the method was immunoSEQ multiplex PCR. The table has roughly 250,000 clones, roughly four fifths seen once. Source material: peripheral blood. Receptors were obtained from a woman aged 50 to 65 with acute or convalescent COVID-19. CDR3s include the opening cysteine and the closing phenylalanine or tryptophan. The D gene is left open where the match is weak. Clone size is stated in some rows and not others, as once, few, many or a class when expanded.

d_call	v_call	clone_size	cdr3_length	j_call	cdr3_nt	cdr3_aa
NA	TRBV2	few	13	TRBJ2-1	TGTGCCAGCCGTGATAGCTCCTACAATGAGCAGTTCTTC	CASRDSSYNEQFF
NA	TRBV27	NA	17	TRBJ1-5	TGTGCCAGCAAGCGTGCGGGGGAAGACCGCCAATCGCGGCCCCAGCATTTT	CASKRAGEDRQSRPQHF
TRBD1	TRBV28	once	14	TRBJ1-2	TGTGCCAGCAGTCGAACAGGGGGGAATTATGGCTACACCTTC	CASSRTGGNYGYTF
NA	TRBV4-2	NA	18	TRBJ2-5	TGTGCCAGCAGCCAAGATGCCAACGGGGGGCCTCATCAAGAGACCCAGTACTTC	CASSQDANGGPHQETQYF
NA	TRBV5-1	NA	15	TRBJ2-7	TGCGCCAGCAGCTTGGAAGGTGGGCGCAACGGCGAGCAGTACTTC	CASSLEGGRNGEQYF
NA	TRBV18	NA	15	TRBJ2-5	TGTGCCAGCTCACCAAGTCTAACAGCCCAAGAGACCCAGTACTTC	CASSPSLTAQETQYF
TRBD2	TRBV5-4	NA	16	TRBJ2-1	TGTGCCAGCAGCTTGACCCAACTAGCGGGAGTCGATGAGCAGTTCTTC	CASSLTQLAGVDEQFF
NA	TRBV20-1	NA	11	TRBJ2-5	TGCAGTGCTTGGGGGGAAGAGACCCAGTACTTC	CSAWGEETQYF
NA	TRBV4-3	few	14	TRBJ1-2	TGCGCCAGCAGCCAACGTACAGGGAAGGATGGCTACACCTTC	CASSQRTGKDGYTF
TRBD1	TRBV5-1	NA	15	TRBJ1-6	TGCGCCAGCAGCACGGAGGGGGCAGTGGGTTCACCCCTCCACTTT	CASSTEGAVGSPLHF